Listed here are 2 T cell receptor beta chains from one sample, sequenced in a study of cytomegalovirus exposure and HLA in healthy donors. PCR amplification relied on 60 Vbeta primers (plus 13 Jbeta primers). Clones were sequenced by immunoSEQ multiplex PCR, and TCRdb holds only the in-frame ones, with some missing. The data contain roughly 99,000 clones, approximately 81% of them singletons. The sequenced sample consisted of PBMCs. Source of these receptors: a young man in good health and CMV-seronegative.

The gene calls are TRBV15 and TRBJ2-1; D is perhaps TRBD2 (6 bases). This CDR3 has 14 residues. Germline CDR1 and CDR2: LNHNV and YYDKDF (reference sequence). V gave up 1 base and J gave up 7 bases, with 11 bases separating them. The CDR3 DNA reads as TGTGCCACCAGCAGAGCGGCAGGAGGGAATGAGCAGTTCTTC. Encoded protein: CATSRAAGGNEQFF.

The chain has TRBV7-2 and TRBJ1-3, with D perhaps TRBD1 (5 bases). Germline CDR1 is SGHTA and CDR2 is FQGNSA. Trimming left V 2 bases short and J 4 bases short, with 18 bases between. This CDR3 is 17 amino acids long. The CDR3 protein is CASSLSPPRGKGNTIYF. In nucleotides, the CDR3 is TGTGCCAGCAGCTTATCCCCCCCCCGGGGGAAAGGAAACACCATATATTTT.